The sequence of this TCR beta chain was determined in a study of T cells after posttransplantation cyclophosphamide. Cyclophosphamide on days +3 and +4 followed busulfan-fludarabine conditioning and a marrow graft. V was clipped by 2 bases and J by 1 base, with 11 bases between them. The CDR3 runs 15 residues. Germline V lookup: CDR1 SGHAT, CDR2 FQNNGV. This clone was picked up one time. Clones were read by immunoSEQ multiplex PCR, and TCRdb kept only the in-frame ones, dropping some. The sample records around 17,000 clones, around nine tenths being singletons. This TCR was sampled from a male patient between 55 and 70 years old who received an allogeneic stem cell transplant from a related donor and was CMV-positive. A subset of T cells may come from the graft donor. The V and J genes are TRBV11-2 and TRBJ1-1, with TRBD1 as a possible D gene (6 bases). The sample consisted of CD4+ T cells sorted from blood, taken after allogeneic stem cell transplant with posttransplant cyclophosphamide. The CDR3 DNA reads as TGTGCCAGCAGCTTAATCAGGGGCGCGAACACTGAAGCTTTCTTT. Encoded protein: CASSLIRGANTEAFF.